The TCR beta chain under discussion was sequenced for a study of technical replicates of blood from several donors. Clones were sequenced by immunoSEQ multiplex PCR, and TCRdb holds only the in-frame ones, with some missing. The sample contains about 70,000 clones, approximately 97% of which appear only once. Looked up from germline, CDR1 is LGHNT and CDR2 is FRNRAP. J lost 2 bases, V lost 4 bases, and 10 bases had no gene match. The CDR3 covers 16 residues. This receptor was obtained from a human donor in good health. Source material: T cells isolated from PBMCs. V usage is TRBV12-5 and J usage is TRBJ2-7; TRBD1 aligns across 8 bases. As DNA, the CDR3 is TGTGCTAGTGGTTACCGTACCGGGACAGGACCCTACGAGCAGTACTTC. Translating gives CASGYRTGTGPYEQYF. Together with reference TRBV12-5 and TRBJ2-7, the CDR3 gives the full variable domain: DARVTQTPRHKVTEMGQEVTMRCQPILGHNTVFWYRQTMMQGLELLAYFRNRAPLDDSGMPKDRFSAEMPDATLATLKIQPSEPRDSAVYFCASGYRTGTGPYEQYFGPGTRLTVT.